This TCR beta chain was sequenced during a study of vaccination and CD4 T cells after COVID-19. The table lists this clonotype with a few counts. Its specificity is not known. Germline loops: CDR1 SEHNR, CDR2 FQNEAQ (reference sequence). CDR3 length equals 14 residues. V lost 2 bases and J lost 0, with 7 bases in between. With the Oncomine TCR Beta short-read assay, DNA from cultured CD4+ T cells was sequenced. TCRdb processed the PCR reads anew with MiXCR; each CDR3 protein has one entry. The sample shows 9,500 to 10,000 distinct CDR3 sequences, 34% of them seen only once. Treatment meaning: approximately 9-day PBMC culture with coronavirus spike peptide pools or control peptides (ViraFEST assay). Ahead of the COVID-19 pandemic (2011-2018), the CD4+ T cells of the unexposed donor were collected.

The source material was CD4+ T cells from blood, cultured in vitro. The rearrangement joins TRBV7-9 to TRBJ2-5, with TRBD1 as a possible D gene (5 bases). The source of this sequence is a human donor in good health. The CDR3 sequence: CASSLWGNQETQYF. The CDR3 bases are TGTGCCAGCAGCTTATGGGGCAACCAAGAGACCCAGTACTTC. Combining the CDR3 with reference TRBV7-9 and TRBJ2-5 gives the whole variable domain DTGVSQNPRHKITKRGQNVTFRCDPISEHNRLYWYRQTLGQGPEFLTYFQNEAQLEKSRLLSDRFSAERPKGSFSTLEIQRTEQGDSAMYLCASSLWGNQETQYFGPGTRLLVL.